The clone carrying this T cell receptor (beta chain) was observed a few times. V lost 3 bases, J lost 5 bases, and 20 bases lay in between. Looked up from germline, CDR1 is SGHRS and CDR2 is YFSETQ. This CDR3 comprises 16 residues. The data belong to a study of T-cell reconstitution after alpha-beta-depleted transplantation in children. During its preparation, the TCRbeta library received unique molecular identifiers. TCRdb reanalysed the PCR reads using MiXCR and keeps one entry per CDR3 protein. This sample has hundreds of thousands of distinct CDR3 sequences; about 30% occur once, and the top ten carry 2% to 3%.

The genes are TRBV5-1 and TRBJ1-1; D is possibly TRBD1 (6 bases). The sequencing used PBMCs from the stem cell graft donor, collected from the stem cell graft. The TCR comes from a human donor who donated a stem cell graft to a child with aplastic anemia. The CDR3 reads CASSSGANRVSTEAFF. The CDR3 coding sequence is TGCGCCAGCAGCTCAGGGGCCAACAGGGTCTCAACTGAAGCTTTCTTT.